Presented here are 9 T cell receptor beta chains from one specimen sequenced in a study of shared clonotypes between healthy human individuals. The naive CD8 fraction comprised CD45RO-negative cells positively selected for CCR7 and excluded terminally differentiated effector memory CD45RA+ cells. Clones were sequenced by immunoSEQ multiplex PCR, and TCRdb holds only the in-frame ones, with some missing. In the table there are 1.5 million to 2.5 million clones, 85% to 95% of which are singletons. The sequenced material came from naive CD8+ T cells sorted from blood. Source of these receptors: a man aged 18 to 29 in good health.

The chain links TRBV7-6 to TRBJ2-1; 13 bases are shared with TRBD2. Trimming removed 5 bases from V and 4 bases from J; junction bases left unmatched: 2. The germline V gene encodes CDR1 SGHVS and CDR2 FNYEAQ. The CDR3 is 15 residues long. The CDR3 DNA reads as TGTGCCAGCAGCAGGACTAGCGGGGGATACAATGAGCAGTTCTTC. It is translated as CASSRTSGGYNEQFF.

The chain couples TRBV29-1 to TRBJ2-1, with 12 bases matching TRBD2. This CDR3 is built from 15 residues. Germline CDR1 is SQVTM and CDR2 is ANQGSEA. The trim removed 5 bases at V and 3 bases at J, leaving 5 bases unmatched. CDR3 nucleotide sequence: TGCAGCGTTACTGGACTAGCGGGAATCTACAATGAGCAGTTCTTC. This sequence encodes CSVTGLAGIYNEQFF.

This chain's CDR3 is CASSMGGALSEAFF. As DNA, the CDR3 is TGTGCCAGTAGTATGGGGGGCGCGCTCTCAGAAGCTTTCTTT. The chain uses TRBV19 and TRBJ1-1; D might be TRBD1 (6 bases). There are 14 residues in the CDR3. V shed 3 bases and J shed 8 bases, with 16 bases lying between them. Germline CDR1 reads LNHDA; CDR2 reads SQIVND (reference sequence).

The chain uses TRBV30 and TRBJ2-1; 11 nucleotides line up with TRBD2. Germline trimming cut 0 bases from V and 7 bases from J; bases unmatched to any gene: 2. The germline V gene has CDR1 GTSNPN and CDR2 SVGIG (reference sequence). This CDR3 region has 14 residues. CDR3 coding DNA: TGTGCCTGGAGTGTACTAGCGGGGGAAAATGAGCAGTTCTTC. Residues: CAWSVLAGENEQFF.

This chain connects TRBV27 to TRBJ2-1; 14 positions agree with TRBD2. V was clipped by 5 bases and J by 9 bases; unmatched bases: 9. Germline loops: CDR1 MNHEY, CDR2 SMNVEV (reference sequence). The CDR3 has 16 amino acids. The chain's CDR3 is CASSPSTSGRAVEQFF. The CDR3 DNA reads TGTGCCAGCAGTCCATCGACTAGCGGGAGGGCGGTTGAGCAGTTCTTC.

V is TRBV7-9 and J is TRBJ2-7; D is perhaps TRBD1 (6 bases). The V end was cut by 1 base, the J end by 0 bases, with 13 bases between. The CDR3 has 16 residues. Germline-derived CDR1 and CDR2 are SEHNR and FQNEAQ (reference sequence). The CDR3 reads CASSLVRGHSSYEQYF. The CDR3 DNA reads TGTGCCAGCAGCTTAGTAAGGGGACACTCCTCCTACGAGCAGTACTTC.

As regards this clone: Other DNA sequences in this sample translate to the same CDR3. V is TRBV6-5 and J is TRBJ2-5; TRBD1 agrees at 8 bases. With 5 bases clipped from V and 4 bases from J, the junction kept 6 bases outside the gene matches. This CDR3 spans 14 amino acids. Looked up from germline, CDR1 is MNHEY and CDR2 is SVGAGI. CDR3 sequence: CASSNGQGGETQYF. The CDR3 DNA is TGTGCCAGCAGTAACGGACAGGGTGGAGAGACCCAGTACTTC.

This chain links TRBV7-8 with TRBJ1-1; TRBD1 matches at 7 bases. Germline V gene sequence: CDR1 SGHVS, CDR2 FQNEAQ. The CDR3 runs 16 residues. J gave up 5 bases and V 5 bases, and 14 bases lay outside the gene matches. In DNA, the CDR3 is TGTGCCAGCAGCGCTAACATCGACAGGGAGGGAACTGAAGCTTTCTTT. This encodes CASSANIDREGTEAFF.

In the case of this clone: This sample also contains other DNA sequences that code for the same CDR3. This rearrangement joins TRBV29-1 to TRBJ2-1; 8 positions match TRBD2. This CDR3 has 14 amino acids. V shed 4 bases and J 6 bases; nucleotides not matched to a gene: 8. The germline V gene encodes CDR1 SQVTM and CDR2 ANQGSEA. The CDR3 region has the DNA TGCAGCGTTGTAGGTCTAGCGGGTTTCAATGAGCAGTTCTTC. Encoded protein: CSVVGLAGFNEQFF.